The source of this TCR beta chain is a study of cytomegalovirus exposure and HLA in healthy donors. About the study: Roughly four fifths of 350 to 400 genotyped donors fell in the Caucasian-associated ancestry cluster.

Germline CDR1 SQVTM, CDR2 ANQGSEA. The V end lost 4 bases, the J end lost 9 bases, and 13 bases lay between the germline ends. This CDR3 is 13 amino acids long. The study ran its PCR with 60 Vbeta and 13 Jbeta primers. Repertoires were generated with immunoSEQ multiplex PCR, while TCRdb's copy carries only in-frame clones and drops some. Of about 160,000 clones detected, approximately 84% appear once; the ten largest clones hold around 6.5%. The rearrangement joins TRBV29-1 to TRBJ1-6; D remains ambiguous. This clonotype originated in a male donor in good health and CMV-seropositive. The sequenced material came from PBMCs. The CDR3, as DNA: TGCAGCGTTGCTCAGGCGGAGGGTTCACCCCTCCACTTT. It encodes CSVAQAEGSPLHF.